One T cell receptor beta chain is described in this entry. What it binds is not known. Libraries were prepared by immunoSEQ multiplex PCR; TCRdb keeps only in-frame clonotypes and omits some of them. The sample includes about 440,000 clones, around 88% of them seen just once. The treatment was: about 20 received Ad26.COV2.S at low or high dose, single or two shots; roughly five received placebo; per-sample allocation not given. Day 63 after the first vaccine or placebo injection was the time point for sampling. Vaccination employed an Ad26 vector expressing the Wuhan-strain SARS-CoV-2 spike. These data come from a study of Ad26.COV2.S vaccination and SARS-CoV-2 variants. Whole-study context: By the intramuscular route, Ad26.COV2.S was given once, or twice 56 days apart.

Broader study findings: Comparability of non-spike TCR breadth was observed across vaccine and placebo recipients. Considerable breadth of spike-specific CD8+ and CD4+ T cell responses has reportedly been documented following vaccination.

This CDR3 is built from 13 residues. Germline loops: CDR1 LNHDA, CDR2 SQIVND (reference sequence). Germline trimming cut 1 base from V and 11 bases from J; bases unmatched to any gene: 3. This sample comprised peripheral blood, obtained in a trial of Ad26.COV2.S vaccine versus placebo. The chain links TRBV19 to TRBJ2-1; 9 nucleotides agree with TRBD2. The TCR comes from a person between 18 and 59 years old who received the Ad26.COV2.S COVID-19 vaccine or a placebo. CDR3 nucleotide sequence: TGTGCCAGTAGTATAGCTGCTAGCGGGAAGCAGTTCTTC. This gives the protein CASSIAASGKQFF.